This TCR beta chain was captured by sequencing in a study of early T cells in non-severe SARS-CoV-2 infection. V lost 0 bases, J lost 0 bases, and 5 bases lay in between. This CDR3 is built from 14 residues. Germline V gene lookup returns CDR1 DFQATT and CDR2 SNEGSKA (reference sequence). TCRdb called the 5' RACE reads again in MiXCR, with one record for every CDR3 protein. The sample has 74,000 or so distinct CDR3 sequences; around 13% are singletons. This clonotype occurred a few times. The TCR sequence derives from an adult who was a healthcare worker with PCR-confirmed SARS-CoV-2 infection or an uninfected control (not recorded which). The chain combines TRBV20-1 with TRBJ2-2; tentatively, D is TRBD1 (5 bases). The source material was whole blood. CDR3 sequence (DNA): TGCAGTGCTAGAGACAGGGCGAACACCGGGGAGCTGTTTTTT. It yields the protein CSARDRANTGELFF.